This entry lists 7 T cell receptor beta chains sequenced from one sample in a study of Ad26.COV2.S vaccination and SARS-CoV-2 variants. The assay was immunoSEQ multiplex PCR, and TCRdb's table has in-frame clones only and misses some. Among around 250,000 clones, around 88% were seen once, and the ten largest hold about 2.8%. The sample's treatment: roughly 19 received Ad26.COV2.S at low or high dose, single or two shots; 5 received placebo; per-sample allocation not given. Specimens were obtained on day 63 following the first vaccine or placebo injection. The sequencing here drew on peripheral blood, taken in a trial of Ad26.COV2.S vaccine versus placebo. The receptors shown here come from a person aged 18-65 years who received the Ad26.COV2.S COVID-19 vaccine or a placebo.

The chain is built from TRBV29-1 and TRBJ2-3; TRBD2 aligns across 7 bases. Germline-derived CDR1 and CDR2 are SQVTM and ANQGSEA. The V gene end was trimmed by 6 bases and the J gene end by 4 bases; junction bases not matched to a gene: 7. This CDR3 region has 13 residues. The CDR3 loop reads CSVRLATADTQYF. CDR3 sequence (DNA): TGCAGCGTCAGACTAGCAACGGCAGATACGCAGTATTTT.

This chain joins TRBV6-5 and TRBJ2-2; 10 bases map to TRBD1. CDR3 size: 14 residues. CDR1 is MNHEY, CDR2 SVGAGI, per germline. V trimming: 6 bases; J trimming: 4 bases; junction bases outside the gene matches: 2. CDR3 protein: CASSGTGVTGELFF. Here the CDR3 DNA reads TGTGCCAGCAGCGGGACAGGGGTCACCGGGGAGCTGTTTTTT.

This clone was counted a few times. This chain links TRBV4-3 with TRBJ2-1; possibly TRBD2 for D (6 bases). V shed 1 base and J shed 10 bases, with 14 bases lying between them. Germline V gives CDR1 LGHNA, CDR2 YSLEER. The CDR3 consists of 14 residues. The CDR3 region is CASSQVDFAGEQFF. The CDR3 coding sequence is TGCGCCAGCAGCCAAGTTGACTTCGCGGGAGAGCAGTTCTTC.

The CDR3 sequence is CASSPGYADTQYF. The CDR3 coding sequence is TGTGCCAGTAGTCCAGGGTACGCAGATACGCAGTATTTT. V gene TRBV19 combines with J gene TRBJ2-3; TRBD1 is a possible D gene (5 bases). CDR1 is LNHDA, CDR2 SQIVND, per germline (reference sequence). The CDR3 contains 13 residues. The V end lost 5 bases, the J end lost 4 bases, and 10 bases lay between the germline ends.

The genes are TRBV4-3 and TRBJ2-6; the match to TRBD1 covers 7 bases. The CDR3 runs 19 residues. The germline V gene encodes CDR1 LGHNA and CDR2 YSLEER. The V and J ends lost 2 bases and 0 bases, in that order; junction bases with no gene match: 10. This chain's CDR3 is CASSQRPGQSLSGANVLTF. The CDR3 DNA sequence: TGCGCCAGCAGCCAACGGCCGGGACAGTCACTCTCTGGGGCCAACGTCCTGACTTTC.

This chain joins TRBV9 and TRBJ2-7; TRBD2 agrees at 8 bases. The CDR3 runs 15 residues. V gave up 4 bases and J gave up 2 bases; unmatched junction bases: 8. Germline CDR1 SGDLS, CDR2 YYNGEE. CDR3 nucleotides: TGTGCCAGCAGCCGGGGACTAGTTGGGGCCTACGAGCAGTACTTC. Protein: CASSRGLVGAYEQYF.

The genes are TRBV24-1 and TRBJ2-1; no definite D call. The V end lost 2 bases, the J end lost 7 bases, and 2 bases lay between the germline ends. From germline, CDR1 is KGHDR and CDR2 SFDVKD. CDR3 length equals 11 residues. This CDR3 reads CATSDWNEQFF. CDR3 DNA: TGTGCCACCAGTGATTGGAATGAGCAGTTCTTC.